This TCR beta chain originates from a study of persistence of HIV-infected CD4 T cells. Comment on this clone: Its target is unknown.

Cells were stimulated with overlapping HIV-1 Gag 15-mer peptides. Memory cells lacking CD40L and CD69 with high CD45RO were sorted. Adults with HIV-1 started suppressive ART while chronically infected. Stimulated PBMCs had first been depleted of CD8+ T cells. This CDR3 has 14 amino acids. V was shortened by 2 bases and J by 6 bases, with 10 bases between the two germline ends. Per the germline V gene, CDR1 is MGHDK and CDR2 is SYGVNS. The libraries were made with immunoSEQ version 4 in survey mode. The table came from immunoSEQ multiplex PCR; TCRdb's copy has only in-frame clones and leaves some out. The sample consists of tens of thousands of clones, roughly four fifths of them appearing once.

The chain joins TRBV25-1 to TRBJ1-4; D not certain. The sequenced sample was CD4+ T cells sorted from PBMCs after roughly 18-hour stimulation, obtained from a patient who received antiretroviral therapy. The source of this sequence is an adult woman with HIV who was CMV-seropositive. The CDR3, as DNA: TGTGCCAGCAGTGAACATCGATATGATGAAAAACTGTTTTTT. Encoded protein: CASSEHRYDEKLFF.